The source of this T cell receptor beta chain is a study of blood T cell repertoires in COVID-19. Across the study: Both acute and convalescent COVID-19 samples were obtained from the United States, Italy and Spain. PBMCs, B-cell-depleted T cells, or T cells were the source of the cDNA or gDNA that made up the material.

Per the original methods: By means of reference gene primer amplification, nucleated cell counts were estimated. Assay: immunoSEQ multiplex PCR; the TCRdb copy retains only in-frame clones and omits some. From that table come the V and J calls and clone size; the DNA was used to work out D and trimming. The sample has about 59,000 clones, roughly 85% seen once. This CDR3 has 16 residues. Losses at the gene ends were 0 bases for V and 4 bases for J; bases not matched to a gene: 10. Germline-derived CDR1 and CDR2 are SGHRS and YFSETQ. This receptor was obtained from a human donor in a cohort sampled during active COVID-19. The specimen was peripheral blood. The chain employs TRBV5-1 and TRBJ2-7; 7 nucleotides align to TRBD2. The CDR3 here is CASSLGRDYQNYEQYF. In DNA, the CDR3 is TGCGCCAGCAGCTTGGGCCGGGACTATCAGAATTACGAGCAGTACTTC.